This TCR beta chain derives from a study of CD8 T cells in ankylosing spondylitis. Per germline, CDR1 SGHVS and CDR2 FQNEAQ. V trimming: 0 bases; J trimming: 5 bases; junction bases outside the gene matches: 11. The CDR3 totals 17 residues. This clonotype was seen only a few times. Quantitative 5'-RACE with molecular barcodes generated TCR beta libraries. Each CDR3 protein gets one entry after TCRdb re-called the 5' RACE reads with MiXCR. The data show 380,000 or so distinct CDR3 sequences, 20% seen once. The sample consisted of blood, either unsorted or a sorted T cell fraction (not recorded which). V and J are TRBV7-8 and TRBJ2-5, with 8 bases lining up with TRBD1. This TCR was recovered from a male donor with ankylosing spondylitis or in good health (not recorded which). CDR3 DNA sequence: TGTGCCAGCAGCTTAGCGACGAATCAGGGGGCGCAGGAGACCCAGTACTTC. Translating gives CASSLATNQGAQETQYF. Using reference TRBV7-8 and TRBJ2-5 for the parts outside the CDR3, the full variable domain is GAGVSQSPRYKVAKRGQDVALRCDPISGHVSLFWYQQALGQGPEFLTYFQNEAQLDKSGLPSDRFFAERPEGSVSTLKIQRTQQEDSAVYLCASSLATNQGAQETQYFGPGTRLLVL.